The text below deals with one T cell receptor beta chain. Its antigen is currently unknown. This sample was taken from a study of T cell responses to AZD1222 COVID-19 vaccine. General study findings and limits: Samples come after the peak T cell response, not at day 14. Spike-specific TCR breadth and depth rose after two AZD1222 doses.

The CDR3 is made up of 14 amino acids. V lost 6 bases, J lost 6 bases, and 17 bases lay in between. CDR1 is WNHNN, CDR2 SYGVQD, per germline (reference sequence). Measured with immunoSEQ multiplex PCR; TCRdb has only the in-frame clones, and not every one. The repertoire holds roughly 160,000 clones, with 90% to 95% as singletons. The sequenced sample was peripheral blood, obtained on day 0 of MenACWY control vaccination. This sequence joins TRBV10-1 and TRBJ1-1; possible D gene TRBD1, 5 bases. The sequence derives from an adult in good health. The CDR3: CASRSRWGIPEAFF. DNA for the CDR3: TGCGCCAGCAGGTCTAGGTGGGGGATCCCTGAAGCTTTCTTT.